This TCR beta chain was documented in a study of neurological immune-mediated disorders. Germline V CDR1 and CDR2: KGHSH, LQKENI. V lost 3 bases, J lost 3 bases, and 11 bases lay in between. The length of the CDR3 is 15 residues. MiXCR was run by TCRdb on the 5' RACE reads, yielding one entry per CDR3 protein. Of 72,000 or so distinct CDR3 sequences in the sample, 17% were seen once. This clonotype showed up many times. Material for sequencing was PBMCs. The TCR originated in a woman aged 40 to 50 in good health. The chain links TRBV18 to TRBJ2-2; no clear D gene. The CDR3: CASSPSGTYTGELFF. The CDR3 region has the DNA TGTGCCAGCTCACCGTCGGGCACCTACACCGGGGAGCTGTTTTTT.